The clone carrying this T cell receptor beta chain was counted a few times. Its specificity is not known. The sample comes from a study of blood T cells in healthy people across ages. About the research overall: Per two T cells, about one barcoded beta molecule was captured through template switching. Study conclusions and caveats: Long-lived donors exceeded aged donors in naive CD4+ cells and diversity.

It was with a sample-barcoded 5' primer and a J-beta primer mix that a second PCR of roughly 6 to 11 cycles was run. A single record per CDR3 protein comes from TCRdb applying MiXCR to the 5' RACE reads. The table records approximately 800,000 distinct CDR3 sequences, 25% of them present only once. Healthy Russian Caucasian donors spanned ages roughly 6 to 100 years. Germline CDR1 is MNHEY and CDR2 is SVGEGT. CDR3 length: 13 residues. The V and J ends lost 8 bases and 2 bases, in that order; junction bases with no gene match: 3. A further study also used this sample, focusing on T cells of mothers and their children. That work adds: Reads recorded for TCR beta CDR3 numbered over 8.5 million per mother and approximately 2.9 million per child.

This TCR derives from a boy younger than 18 in good health. The rearrangement links TRBV6-2 or TRBV6-3 to TRBJ2-3, with TRBD1 matching 8 bases. The specimen was blood. CDR3 nucleotide sequence: TGTGCCAGCGGACAGGGACCCACAGATACGCAGTATTTT. Amino acid sequence: CASGQGPTDTQYF.